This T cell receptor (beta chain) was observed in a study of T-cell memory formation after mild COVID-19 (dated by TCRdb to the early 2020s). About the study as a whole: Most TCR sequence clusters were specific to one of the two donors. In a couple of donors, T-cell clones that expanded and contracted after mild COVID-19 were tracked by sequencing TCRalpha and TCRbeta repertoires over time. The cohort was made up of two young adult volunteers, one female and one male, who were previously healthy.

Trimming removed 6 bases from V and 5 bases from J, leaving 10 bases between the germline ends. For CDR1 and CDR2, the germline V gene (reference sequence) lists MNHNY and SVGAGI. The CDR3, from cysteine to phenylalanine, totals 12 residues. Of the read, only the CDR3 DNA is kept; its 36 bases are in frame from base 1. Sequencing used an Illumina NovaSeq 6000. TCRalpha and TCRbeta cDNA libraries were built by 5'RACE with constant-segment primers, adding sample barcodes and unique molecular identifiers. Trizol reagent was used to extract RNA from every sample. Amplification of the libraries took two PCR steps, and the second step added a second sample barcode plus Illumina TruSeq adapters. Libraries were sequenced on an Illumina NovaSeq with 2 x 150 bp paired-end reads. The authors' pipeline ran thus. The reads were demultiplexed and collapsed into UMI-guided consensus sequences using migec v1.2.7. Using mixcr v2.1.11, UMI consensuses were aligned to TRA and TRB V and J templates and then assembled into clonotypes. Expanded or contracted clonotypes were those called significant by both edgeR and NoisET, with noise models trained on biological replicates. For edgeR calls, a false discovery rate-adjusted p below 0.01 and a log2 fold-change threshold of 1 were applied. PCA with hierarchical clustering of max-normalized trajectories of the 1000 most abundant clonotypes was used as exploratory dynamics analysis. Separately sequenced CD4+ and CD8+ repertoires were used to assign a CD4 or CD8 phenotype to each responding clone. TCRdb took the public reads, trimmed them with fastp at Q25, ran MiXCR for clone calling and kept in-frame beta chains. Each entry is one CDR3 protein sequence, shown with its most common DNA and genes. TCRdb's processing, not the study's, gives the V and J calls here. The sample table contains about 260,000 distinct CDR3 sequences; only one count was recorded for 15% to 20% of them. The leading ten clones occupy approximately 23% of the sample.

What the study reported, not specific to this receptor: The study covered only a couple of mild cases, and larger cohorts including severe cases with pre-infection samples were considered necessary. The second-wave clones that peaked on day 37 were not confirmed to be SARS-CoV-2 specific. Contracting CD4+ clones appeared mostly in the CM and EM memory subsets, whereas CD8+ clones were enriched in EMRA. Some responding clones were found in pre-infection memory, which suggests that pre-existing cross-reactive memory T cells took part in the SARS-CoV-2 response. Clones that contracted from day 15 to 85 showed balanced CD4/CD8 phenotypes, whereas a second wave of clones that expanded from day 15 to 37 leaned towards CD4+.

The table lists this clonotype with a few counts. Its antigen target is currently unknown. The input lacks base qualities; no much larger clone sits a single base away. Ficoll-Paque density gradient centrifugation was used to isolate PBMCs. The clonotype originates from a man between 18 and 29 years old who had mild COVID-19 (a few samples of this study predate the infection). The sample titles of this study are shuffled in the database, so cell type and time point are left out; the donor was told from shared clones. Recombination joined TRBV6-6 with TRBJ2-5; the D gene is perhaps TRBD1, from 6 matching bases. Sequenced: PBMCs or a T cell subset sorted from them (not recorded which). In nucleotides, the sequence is TGTGCCAGCAGGCCACAGGGCGAGACCCAGTACTTC. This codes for CASRPQGETQYF.